This TCR beta chain was sequenced in a study of shared clonotypes between healthy human individuals. Study-wide context: Researchers assigned three CD4 naive, three CD4 memory, two CD8 naive and one CD8 memory plate to each donor.

V was clipped by 0 bases and J by 3 bases, with 8 bases between them. The CDR3 contains 14 residues. CDR1 and CDR2 (germline): MGHDK, SYGVNS. This was a deep-level run. Libraries were prepared by immunoSEQ multiplex PCR; TCRdb keeps only in-frame clonotypes and omits some of them. The sample includes under 600,000 clones, around 97% of them seen just once. The chain combines TRBV25-1 with TRBJ1-2; D is unresolved. This TCR was sampled from a woman aged 30 to 39 in good health. The source material was naive CD4+ T cells sorted from blood. Regarding subset: CD45RA+ positively selected. The CDR3 sequence: CASSEYGDYYGYTF. CDR3 DNA: TGTGCCAGCAGTGAATATGGAGATTACTATGGCTACACCTTC.